Each of the 16 T cell receptor beta chains below was sequenced from the same sample in a study of blood T cell repertoires in COVID-19. TCRdb's copy holds only in-frame clones and misses some; the assay was immunoSEQ multiplex PCR. The table has roughly 300,000 clones, 70% to 90% seen once. Sequencing used peripheral blood. The source of these receptors is a woman in her twenties or thirties with COVID-19, enrolled during active disease.

This clone was counted between two and nine times. The CDR3 region is CASSHANFGYTEAFF. CDR3 DNA: TGTGCCAGCAGCCACGCGAATTTCGGGTACACTGAAGCTTTCTTT. This chain links TRBV14 with TRBJ1-1; D gene unclear. The CDR3 consists of 15 residues. CDR1 SGHDN and CDR2 FVKESK come from the germline V gene. V was cut by 3 bases and J by 3 bases, with 14 bases left in between. The full variable domain, in which reference TRBV14 and TRBJ1-1 provide the parts outside the CDR3, is EAGVTQFPSHSVIEKGQTVTLRCDPISGHDNLYWYRRVMGKEIKFLLHFVKESKQDESGMPNNRFLAERTGGTYSTLKVQPAELEDSGVYFCASSHANFGYTEAFFGQGTRLTVV.

The genes are TRBV6-5 and TRBJ2-7; TRBD1 might be the D (6 bases). Germline assignment: CDR1 MNHEY and CDR2 SVGAGI. This CDR3 has 15 amino acids. Trimming took 0 bases from V and 3 from J, leaving 12 bases between them. The CDR3 is CASSYSLQGYYEQYF. CDR3 bases: TGTGCCAGCAGTTACTCCCTACAGGGATACTACGAGCAGTACTTC.

In this sample, this clone turned up a few times. The chain combines TRBV7-7 with TRBJ1-2, with 7 bases lining up with TRBD1. Unmatched junction bases numbered 5, after V lost 2 bases and J lost 14 bases. This CDR3 spans 11 amino acids. CDR1 and CDR2 from the germline V gene are SSHAT and FNYEAQ (reference sequence). As DNA, the CDR3 is TGTGCCAGCAGCTTAACGGACAGGTGGACCTTC. This translates into CASSLTDRWTF.

The chain links TRBV7-6 to TRBJ1-6; a weak D match, TRBD1 (5 bases). Germline V lookup: CDR1 SGHVS, CDR2 FNYEAQ. CDR3 length equals 14 residues. V was trimmed by 4 bases and J by 7 bases, leaving 11 bases between them. CDR3 in amino acids: CASSSRGGNSPLHF. As DNA, the CDR3 is TGTGCCAGCAGCTCGAGGGGAGGCAATTCACCCCTCCACTTT. The whole variable domain, remainder taken from reference TRBV7-6 and TRBJ1-6, is GAGVSQSPRYKVTKRGQDVALRCDPISGHVSLYWYRQALGQGPEFLTYFNYEAQQDKSGLPNDRFSAERPEGSISTLTIQRTEQRDSAMYRCASSSRGGNSPLHFGNGTRLTVT.

CDR3 region: CASSLVQGYNEKLFF. The CDR3 nucleotides are TGTGCCAGCAGCTTAGTACAGGGATATAATGAAAAACTGTTTTTT. This chain joins TRBV11-2 and TRBJ1-4; tentative D call: TRBD1 (6 bases). V gave up 1 base and J gave up 4 bases, with 10 bases separating them. In germline, CDR1 is SGHAT, CDR2 FQNNGV. CDR3 size: 15 residues.

The chain has TRBV3-1 (or the pseudogene TRBV3-2) and TRBJ2-7; D unclear. The CDR3 covers 12 residues. The ends were cut back, 3 bases at V and 1 base at J, with 4 bases in the middle. CDR1 is LGHDT and CDR2 is YNNKEL in the germline V gene (reference sequence). The CDR3: CASSHNSYEQYF. CDR3 nucleotide sequence: TGTGCCAGCAGCCACAATTCCTACGAGCAGTACTTC.

The chain has TRBV7-2 and TRBJ1-2; 7 bases are shared with TRBD1. The CDR3 covers 14 residues. The junction had 7 bases not matched to a gene; V was cut back by 5 bases and J by 4 bases. In germline, CDR1 is SGHTA, CDR2 FQGNSA. In DNA form, the CDR3 reads TGTGCCAGCAGCCACGACAGGGCGGGCTATGGCTACACCTTC. This sequence encodes CASSHDRAGYGYTF. Supplemented by reference TRBV7-2 and TRBJ1-2, the full variable domain reads GAGVSQSPSNKVTEKGKDVELRCDPISGHTALYWYRQSLGQGLEFLIYFQGNSAPDKSGLPSDRFSAERTGGSVSTLTIQRTQQEDSAVYLCASSHDRAGYGYTFGSGTRLTVV.

This chain links TRBV24-1 with TRBJ2-1; 7 bases agree with TRBD1. The CDR3 runs to 16 residues. V lost 5 bases, J lost 3 bases, and 9 bases stayed unmatched. CDR1 KGHDR and CDR2 SFDVKD come from the germline V gene. This CDR3 reads CATSGKEGAVYNEQFF. The CDR3 DNA follows: TGTGCCACCAGTGGTAAAGAGGGGGCCGTCTACAATGAGCAGTTCTTC.

Turning to this clone: The sample holds other DNA sequences that translate to the same CDR3. The chain employs TRBV28 and TRBJ1-5, with 11 bases lining up with TRBD1. This CDR3 comprises 15 residues. Unmatched junction bases numbered 12, after V lost 8 bases and J lost 9 bases. Germline V lookup: CDR1 MDHEN, CDR2 SYDVKM. Here the CDR3 reads CASGGGQGALLPQHF. The CDR3 bases are TGTGCCAGCGGAGGCGGACAGGGGGCCTTGTTGCCCCAGCATTTT. Full variable domain (remainder filled in from reference TRBV28 and TRBJ1-5): DVKVTQSSRYLVKRTGEKVFLECVQDMDHENMFWYRQDPGLGLRLIYFSYDVKMKEKGDIPEGYSVSREKKERFSLILESASTNQTSMYLCASGGGQGALLPQHFGDGTRLSIL.

The V call is TRBV5-6, the J call TRBJ1-3; the D gene is possibly TRBD1 (6 bases). The CDR3 sequence is 14 residues long. Germline lookup yields CDR1 SGHDT and CDR2 YYEEEE. The V and J ends lost 0 bases and 5 bases respectively, with 9 bases between them. Here the CDR3 DNA reads TGTGCCAGCAGCTTGGGGCAGGGGAGAAACACCATATATTTT. Protein sequence: CASSLGQGRNTIYF.

This clone was seen just once. The chain links TRBV20-1 to TRBJ2-3; D unclear. V was trimmed by 8 bases and J by 2 bases, leaving 8 bases between them. The CDR3 extends over 11 amino acids. Per the germline V gene, CDR1 is DFQATT and CDR2 is SNEGSKA (reference sequence). The CDR3 DNA sequence: TGCAGTCCAAGCGACACAGATACGCAGTATTTT. Translation: CSPSDTDTQYF.

The V call is TRBV11-2, the J call TRBJ2-7; D not resolved. Germline assignment: CDR1 SGHAT and CDR2 FQNNGV. The CDR3 is made up of 13 amino acids. Trimming removed 0 bases at V and 5 bases at J, with 8 bases between. The CDR3 region is CASSLELANEQYF. CDR3 bases: TGTGCCAGCAGCTTAGAGTTGGCCAACGAGCAGTACTTC.

The CDR3 region has the DNA TGTGCCAGTGGACCAGGGACAGACTTTGAAGCTTTCTTT. Encoded protein: CASGPGTDFEAFF. This chain links TRBV19 with TRBJ1-1, with 7 bases identical to TRBD1. The CDR3 runs to 13 residues. Trimming took 8 bases from V and 7 from J; bases not matched to a gene: 10. Germline V gene lookup returns CDR1 LNHDA and CDR2 SQIVND (reference sequence).

V is TRBV4-1 and J is TRBJ2-7, with 8 bases lining up with TRBD1. Germline values: CDR1 MGHRA, CDR2 YSYEKL. V gave up 4 bases and J gave up 2 bases; unmatched junction bases: 7. The CDR3 has 15 amino acids. In DNA, the CDR3 is TGCGCCAGCAGCCCCTCGCCGGACAGGGCCTACGAGCAGTACTTC. This encodes CASSPSPDRAYEQYF.

The chain uses TRBV29-1 and TRBJ2-7, with D possibly matching TRBD1 (5 bases). Trimming removed 4 bases at V and 0 bases at J, with 13 bases between. Germline CDR1 SQVTM, CDR2 ANQGSEA. The CDR3 covers 14 residues. CDR3 region: CSVGRTGSSYEQYF. The CDR3 DNA reads as TGCAGCGTTGGCCGTACAGGTAGCTCCTACGAGCAGTACTTC.

V gene TRBV6-6 combines with J gene TRBJ2-7; D unresolved. Deletions cut 1 base from V and 3 bases from J, with 7 bases between. The CDR3 contains 13 residues. Per the germline V gene, CDR1 is MNHNY and CDR2 is SVGAGI (reference sequence). The CDR3 coding sequence is TGTGCCAGCAGTTACTATGGCGGCTACGAGCAGTACTTC. Protein: CASSYYGGYEQYF.